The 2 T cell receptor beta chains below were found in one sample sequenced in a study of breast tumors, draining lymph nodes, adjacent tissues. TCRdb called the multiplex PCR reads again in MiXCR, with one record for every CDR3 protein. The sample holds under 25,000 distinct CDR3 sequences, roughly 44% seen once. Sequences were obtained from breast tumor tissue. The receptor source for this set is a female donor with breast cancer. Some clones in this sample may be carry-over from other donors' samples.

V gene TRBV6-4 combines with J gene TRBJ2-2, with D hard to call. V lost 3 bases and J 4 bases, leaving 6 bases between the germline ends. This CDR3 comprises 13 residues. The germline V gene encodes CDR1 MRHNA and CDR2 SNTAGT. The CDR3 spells CASSDTTTGELFF. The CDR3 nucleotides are TGTGCCAGCAGTGATACTACCACCGGGGAGCTGTTTTTT.

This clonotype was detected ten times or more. DNA of the CDR3: TGTGCCAGCAGCTCTAGACCAGGACTAGGGAGGGGGGAGCCCCAGTACTTC. Its protein product is CASSSRPGLGRGEPQYF. The chain recombines TRBV7-8 with TRBJ2-5, with D perhaps matching TRBD2 (7 bases). CDR1 is SGHVS, CDR2 FQNEAQ, per germline. The germline V and J ends were trimmed by 4 bases and 9 bases, with 27 bases remaining between them. This CDR3 comprises 17 residues.